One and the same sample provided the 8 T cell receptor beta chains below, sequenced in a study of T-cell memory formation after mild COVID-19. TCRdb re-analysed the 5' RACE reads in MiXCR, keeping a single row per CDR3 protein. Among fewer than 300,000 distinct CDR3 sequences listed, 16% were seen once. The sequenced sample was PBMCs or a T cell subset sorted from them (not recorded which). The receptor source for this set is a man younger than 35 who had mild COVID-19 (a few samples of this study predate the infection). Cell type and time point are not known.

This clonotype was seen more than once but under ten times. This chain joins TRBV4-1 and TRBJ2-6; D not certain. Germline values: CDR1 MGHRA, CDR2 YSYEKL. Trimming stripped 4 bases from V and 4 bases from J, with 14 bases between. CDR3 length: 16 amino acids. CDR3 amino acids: CASSRQPSGGANVLTF. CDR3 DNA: TGCGCCAGCAGCCGGCAGCCCAGTGGGGGGGCCAACGTCCTGACTTTC.

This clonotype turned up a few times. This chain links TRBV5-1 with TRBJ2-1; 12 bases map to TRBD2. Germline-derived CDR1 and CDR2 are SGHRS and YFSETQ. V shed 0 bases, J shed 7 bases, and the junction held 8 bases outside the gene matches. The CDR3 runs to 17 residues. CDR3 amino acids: CASSLGRLAGARNEQFF. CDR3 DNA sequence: TGCGCCAGCAGCTTGGGGAGACTAGCGGGGGCCAGGAATGAGCAGTTCTTC.

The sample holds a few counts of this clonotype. The CDR3 loop reads CASSYSQYHEQFF. CDR3 in DNA: TGTGCCAGCAGTTACTCCCAGTACCATGAGCAGTTCTTC. The chain employs TRBV6-2 or TRBV6-3 and TRBJ2-1; D gene uncertain. In germline, CDR1 is MNHEY, CDR2 SVGEGT. This CDR3 has 13 amino acids. V lost 0 bases to trimming and J lost 8 bases, with 8 bases between them.

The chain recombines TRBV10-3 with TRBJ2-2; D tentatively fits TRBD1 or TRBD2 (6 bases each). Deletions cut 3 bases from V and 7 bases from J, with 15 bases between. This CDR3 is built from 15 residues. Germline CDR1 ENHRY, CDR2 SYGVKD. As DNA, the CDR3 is TGTGCCATCAGTGATTTGGGGGGCAGCGACGGGGAGCTGTTTTTT. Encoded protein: CAISDLGGSDGELFF.

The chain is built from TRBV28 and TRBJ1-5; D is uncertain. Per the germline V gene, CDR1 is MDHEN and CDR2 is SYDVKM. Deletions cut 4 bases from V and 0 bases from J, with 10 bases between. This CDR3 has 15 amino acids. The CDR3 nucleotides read TGTGCCAGCAGTTGGCAGACTTATAGCAATCAGCCCCAGCATTTT. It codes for CASSWQTYSNQPQHF.

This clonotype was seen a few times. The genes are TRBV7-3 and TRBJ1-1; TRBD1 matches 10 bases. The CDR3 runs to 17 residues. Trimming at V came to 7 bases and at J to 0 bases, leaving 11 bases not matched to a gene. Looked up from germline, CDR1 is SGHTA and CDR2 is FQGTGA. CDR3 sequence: CASMETGTGEMNTEAFF. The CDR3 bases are TGTGCCAGCATGGAAACCGGGACAGGGGAGATGAACACTGAAGCTTTCTTT.

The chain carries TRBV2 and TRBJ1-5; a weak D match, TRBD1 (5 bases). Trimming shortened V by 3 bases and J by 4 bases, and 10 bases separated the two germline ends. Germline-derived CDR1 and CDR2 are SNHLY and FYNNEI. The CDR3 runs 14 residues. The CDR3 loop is CASSDRVRNQPQHF. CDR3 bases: TGTGCCAGCAGTGACAGGGTGAGGAATCAGCCCCAGCATTTT.

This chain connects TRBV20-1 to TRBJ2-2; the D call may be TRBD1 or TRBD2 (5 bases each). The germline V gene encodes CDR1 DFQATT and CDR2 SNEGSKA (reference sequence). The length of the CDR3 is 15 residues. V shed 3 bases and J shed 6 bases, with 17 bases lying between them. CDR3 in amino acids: CSARGPPMRPGELFF. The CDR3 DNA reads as TGCAGTGCTAGGGGACCCCCCATGCGACCCGGGGAGCTGTTTTTT.